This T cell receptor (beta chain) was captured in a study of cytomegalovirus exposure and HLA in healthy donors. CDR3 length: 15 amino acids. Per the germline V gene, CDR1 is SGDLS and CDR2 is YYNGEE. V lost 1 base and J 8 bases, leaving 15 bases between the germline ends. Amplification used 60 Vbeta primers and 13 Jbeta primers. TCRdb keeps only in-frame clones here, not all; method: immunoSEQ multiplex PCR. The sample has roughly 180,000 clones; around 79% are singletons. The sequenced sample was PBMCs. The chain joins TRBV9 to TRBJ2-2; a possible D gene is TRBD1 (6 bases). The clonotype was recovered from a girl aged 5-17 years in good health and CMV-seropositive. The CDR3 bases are TGTGCCAGCAGCGTACTTGGGGGCGGTCAAGGGGAGCTGTTTTTT. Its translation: CASSVLGGGQGELFF.